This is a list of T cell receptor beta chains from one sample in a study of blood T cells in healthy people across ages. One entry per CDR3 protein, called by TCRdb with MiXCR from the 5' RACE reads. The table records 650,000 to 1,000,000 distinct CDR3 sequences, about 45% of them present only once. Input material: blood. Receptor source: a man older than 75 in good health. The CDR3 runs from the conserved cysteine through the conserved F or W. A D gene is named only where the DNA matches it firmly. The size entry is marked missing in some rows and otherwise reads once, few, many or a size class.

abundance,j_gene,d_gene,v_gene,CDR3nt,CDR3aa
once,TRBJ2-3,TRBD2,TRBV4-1,TGCGCCAGCAGCCAAGGGGTGACTAGCGGCCCGCCAGATACGCAGTATTTT,CASSQGVTSGPPDTQYF
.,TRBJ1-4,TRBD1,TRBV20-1,TGCAGTGCTAGAGATAGGGCTTCAGGGGGCGAAAAACTGTTTTTT,CSARDRASGGEKLFF
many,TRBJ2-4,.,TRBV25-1,TGTGCCAGCAGTGAGGTCTGGAGAAGGTACTTC,CASSEVWRRYF
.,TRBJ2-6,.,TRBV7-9,TGTGCCAGCAGCTTATCCGAGTGGAGCTCTGGGGCCAACGTCCTGACTTTC,CASSLSEWSSGANVLTF
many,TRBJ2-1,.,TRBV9,TGTGCCAGCAGCGTAGAAGCTAGCCCATCCCTCTACAATGAGCAGTTCTTC,CASSVEASPSLYNEQFF
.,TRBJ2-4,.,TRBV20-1,TGCAGTGCTAGAGATCCGGGCGGGGTAGCCAAAAACATTCAGTACTTC,CSARDPGGVAKNIQYF
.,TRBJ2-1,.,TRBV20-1,TGCAGTGCTAGGGAAAATTTAGGGGCCCATGAGCAGTTCTTC,CSARENLGAHEQFF
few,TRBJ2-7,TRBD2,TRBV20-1,TGCAGTGCTAGGAAACGCCCAGGAGCGGGAGTTTCCTACGAGCAGTACTTC,CSARKRPGAGVSYEQYF
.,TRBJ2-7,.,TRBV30,TGTGCCTGGAGTAGGGATAACTCCTACAATGAGCAGTACTTC,CAWSRDNSYNEQYF
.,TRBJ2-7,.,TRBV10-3,TGTGCCATCAGGGGACTGGATAATGAGCAGTACTTC,CAIRGLDNEQYF
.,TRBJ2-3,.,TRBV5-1,TGCGCCAGCAACTTCAGCGAGAGCACAGATACGCAGTATTTT,CASNFSESTDTQYF
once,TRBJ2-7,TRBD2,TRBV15,TGTGCCATCGGGGATGTGGCGGGAGACGAGCAGTACTTC,CAIGDVAGDEQYF
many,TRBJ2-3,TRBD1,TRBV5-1,TGCGCCAGCAGCCGGGGACAGACTAGCACAGATACGCAGTATTTT,CASSRGQTSTDTQYF
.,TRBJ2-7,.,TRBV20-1,TGCAGTGCTAGAGATAAGGGAAGCTTCCTCGAGCAGTACTTC,CSARDKGSFLEQYF
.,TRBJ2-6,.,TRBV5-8,TGTGCCAGCAGACCGGAGGGGGAGAGGGGGGCCAACGTCCTGACTTTC,CASRPEGERGANVLTF
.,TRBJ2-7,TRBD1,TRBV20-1,TGCAGTGCAATGACAGGGGGCCTCTACGAGCAGTACTTC,CSAMTGGLYEQYF
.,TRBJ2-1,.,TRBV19,TGTGCCAGTAGTCTCCGACTATACAATGAGCAGTTCTTC,CASSLRLYNEQFF
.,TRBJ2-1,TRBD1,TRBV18,TGTGCCAGCTCACCCCCAGGGGCAGGGGGCTTGAATGAGCAGTTCTTC,CASSPPGAGGLNEQFF
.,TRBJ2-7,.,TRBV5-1,TGCGCCAGCAGCTCAGAACCGGGGCGTGAGCAGTACTTC,CASSSEPGREQYF
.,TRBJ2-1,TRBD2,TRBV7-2,TGTGCCAGCAGCCGTAGCGGGAGAAGGGAGCAGTTCTTC,CASSRSGRREQFF
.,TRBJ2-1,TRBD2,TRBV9,TGTGCCAGCAGCGTAGGGAGTAGCGGGAGTCTCAATGGGCAGTTCTTC,CASSVGSSGSLNGQFF
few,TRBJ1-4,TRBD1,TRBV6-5,TGTGCCAGCAGTTACTCTTCCGGGACAGGTAGCACTAATGAAAAACTGTTTTTT,CASSYSSGTGSTNEKLFF
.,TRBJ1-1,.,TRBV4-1,TGCGCCAGCAGCCAAGAAGGTGGGTGGAACACTGAAGCTTTCTTT,CASSQEGGWNTEAFF
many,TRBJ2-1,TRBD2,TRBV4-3,TGCGCCAGCAGCCAAGGACTAGCGGGAGTTTTTGAGCAGTTCTTC,CASSQGLAGVFEQFF
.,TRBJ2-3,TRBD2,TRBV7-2,TGTACCAGCAGCCCACCGTGGGTCGGTAGCGGGAGGCGAGATACGCAGTATTTT,CTSSPPWVGSGRRDTQYF
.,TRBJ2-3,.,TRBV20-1,TGCAGTGCTAGAGGACTGCCGGGCACAGATACGCAGTATTTT,CSARGLPGTDTQYF
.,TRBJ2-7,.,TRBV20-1,TGCAGTGGTGGCCGAGCCTACGAGCAGTACTTC,CSGGRAYEQYF
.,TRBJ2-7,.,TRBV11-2,TGTGCCAGCAGCTTACGCGCGCTGCGGACCCAGGCGCAGTACTTC,CASSLRALRTQAQYF
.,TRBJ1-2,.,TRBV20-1,TGCAGTGCCCGCGAATCTGGCCGTCGTTATGGCTACACCTTC,CSARESGRRYGYTF
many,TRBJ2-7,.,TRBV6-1,TGTGCCAGCAGTGAAGGACGGTCCTACGAGCAGTACTTC,CASSEGRSYEQYF
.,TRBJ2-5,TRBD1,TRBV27,TGTGCCTGCAGTCATGGACAGGGACTCGGGGAGCAGTACTTC,CACSHGQGLGEQYF
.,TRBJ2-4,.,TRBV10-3,TGTGCCATCAGTGAGTTTGGACAGACCGAAAACATTCAGTACTTC,CAISEFGQTENIQYF
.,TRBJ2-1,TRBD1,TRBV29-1,TGCAGCGCGGGACAGGGGGCCAAGAATAAGCAGTTCTTC,CSAGQGAKNKQFF
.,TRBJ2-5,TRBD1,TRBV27,TGTGCCAGCAGGGACAGGGTGGGAGAGACCCAGTACTTC,CASRDRVGETQYF
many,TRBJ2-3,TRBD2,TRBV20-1,TGCAGTGCTAGAGATTCGGGACTAGCGGGAGCCCAAGATACGCAGTATTTT,CSARDSGLAGAQDTQYF
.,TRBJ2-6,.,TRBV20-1,TGCAGTGCTAGCCCGGCGAAAGGGGCCAACGTCCTGACTTTC,CSASPAKGANVLTF
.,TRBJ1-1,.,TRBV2,TGTGCCAGCAGTGTGAAGGTTCGCACTGAAGCTTTCTTT,CASSVKVRTEAFF
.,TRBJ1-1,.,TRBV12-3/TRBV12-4,TGTGCCAGCAGTAACCAGGGAGTGGGTGTCACTGAAGCTTTCTTT,CASSNQGVGVTEAFF
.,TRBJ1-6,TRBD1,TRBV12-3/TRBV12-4,TGTGCCAGCAGTTTAGCGTCGGGGACAGGGCTCGATTCACCCCTCCACTTT,CASSLASGTGLDSPLHF
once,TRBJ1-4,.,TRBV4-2,TGTGCCAGCAGCCTCGATGCGGCGGGGGACGAAGAACTGTTTTTT,CASSLDAAGDEELFF
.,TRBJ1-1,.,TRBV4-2,TGTGCCAGCAGCCAAGGGGACGGAAGATTGAACACTGAAGCTTTCTTT,CASSQGDGRLNTEAFF
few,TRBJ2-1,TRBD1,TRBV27,TGTGCCAGCAGATTGGACAGGGCGGTTTACAATGAGCAGTTCTTC,CASRLDRAVYNEQFF
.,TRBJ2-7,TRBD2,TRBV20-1,TGCAGTGCTAGTAAGAGGGCTAGCGGGTCCTACGAGCAGTACTTC,CSASKRASGSYEQYF
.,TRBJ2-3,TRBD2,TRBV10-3,TGTGCCGTAGCTAGCGGGAGGGCCGCAGATACGCAGTATTTT,CAVASGRAADTQYF
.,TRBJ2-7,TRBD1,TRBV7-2,TGTGCCAGCAGCGAAGGACAGGGCGGGCTCTACGAGCAGTACTTC,CASSEGQGGLYEQYF
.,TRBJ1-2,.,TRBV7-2,TGTGCCCGGGAGACTAGGGATGGTGGCTACACCTTC,CARETRDGGYTF
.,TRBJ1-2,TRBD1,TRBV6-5,TGTGCCAGCAGCACGGGACAGCTTTATGGCTACACCTTC,CASSTGQLYGYTF
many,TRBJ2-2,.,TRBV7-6,TGTGCCAGCAGCGTGGACAGCCTGAACACCGGGGAGCTGTTTTTT,CASSVDSLNTGELFF
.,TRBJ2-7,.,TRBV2,TGTGCCAGCGAATCAACTAACCCTCCCGAGCAGTACTTC,CASESTNPPEQYF
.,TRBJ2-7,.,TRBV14,TGTGCCAGCAGCCAAGGGCGCCTGAGCTCCTACAATGAGCAGTACTTC,CASSQGRLSSYNEQYF
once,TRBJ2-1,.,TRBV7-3,TGTGCCAGCAGCCCAAAAGGACAGTACAATGAGCGGTTCTTC,CASSPKGQYNERFF
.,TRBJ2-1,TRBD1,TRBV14,TGTGCCAGCAGCCCCCGGGACAGGGTCGATGAGCAGTTCTTC,CASSPRDRVDEQFF
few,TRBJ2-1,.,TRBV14,TGTGCCAGCAGCCAAGTCTACGGGAGCTCCTACAATGAGCAGTTCTTC,CASSQVYGSSYNEQFF
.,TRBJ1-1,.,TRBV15,TGTGCCACCAGCAGAGATGGGCCTGAAGCTTTCTTT,CATSRDGPEAFF
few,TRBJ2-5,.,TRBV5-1,TGCGCCAGCAGCGAGACAGGCCCCCGGATGGAGACCCAGTACTTC,CASSETGPRMETQYF
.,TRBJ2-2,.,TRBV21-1,TGTGGCGAGCTAGCTAGCGGGGGAATGTACACCGGGGAGCTGTTTTTT,CGELASGGMYTGELFF
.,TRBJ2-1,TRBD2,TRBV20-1,TGCAGTGCTATTCGTTCAGCTAGCGGGTTTTACAATGAGCAGTTCTTC,CSAIRSASGFYNEQFF
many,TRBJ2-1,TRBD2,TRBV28,TGTGCCAGCAAACTAGCGGGATCCAGTGAGCAGTTCTTC,CASKLAGSSEQFF
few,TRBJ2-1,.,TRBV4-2,TGTGCCAGCGGGGCCCAACAGCAGTTCTTC,CASGAQQQFF
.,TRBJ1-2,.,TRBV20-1,TGCAGTGCCATGCCCGCAGTTAACTATGGCTACACCTTC,CSAMPAVNYGYTF